The entry below gives a single T cell receptor (beta chain) sequence along with its context. Its antigen remains unidentified. At least 7 million PBMCs were isolated per sample. This record belongs to a study of blood T cells in healthy people across ages. Study results and caveats: Older age coincided with a roughly linear decline in TCR beta diversity per million T cells.

Sample-barcoded 5' priming and a J-beta primer mix drove a second PCR of about 6 to 11 cycles. Each cDNA molecule was tagged by a template-switch adaptor with 12 random nucleotides. From the 5' RACE reads, TCRdb called clonotypes with MiXCR, one entry per CDR3 protein. The sample lists about 2 million distinct CDR3 sequences, less than 50% seen once, with about 2.1% in the top ten. The CDR3 has 15 residues. The germline V gene encodes CDR1 KGHDR and CDR2 SFDVKD. The chain carries TRBV24-1 and TRBJ2-4; possibly TRBD1 for D (7 bases). The better agreement between TRBJ2-5 and the DNA end casts doubt on the J call. The sample was blood. This TCR came from a woman in her thirties or forties in good health. In nucleotides, the CDR3 is TGTGCCACCAGTGACAGGGGGTTAGGAGGGGAGACCCAGTACTTC. Encoded protein: CATSDRGLGGETQYF.